Sequencing of this TCR beta chain was carried out in a study of liver allograft versus peripheral blood T cells. Study information: Blood and transplanted-liver T cell receptor repertoires from recipients were compared. Overall study findings and caveats: Peripheral blood repertoires reportedly differed from the T cell receptor repertoires found inside liver allografts.

By share of the sample, this clonotype is medium-sized. Antigen specificity is unknown. In TCRdb, the reads were re-called with MiXCR into one record per CDR3 protein. Of around 10,000 distinct CDR3 sequences in the sample, about 18% were seen once. The V gene's germline CDR1 is SGHNT and CDR2 YYREEE (reference sequence). Trimming removed 4 bases from V and 7 bases from J, with 14 bases in between. The CDR3 runs 14 residues. The TCR comes from a human patient who had a liver transplant. The graft donor may have given rise to some T cells. The rearrangement links TRBV5-4 to TRBJ2-2; D uncertain. CDR3 sequence (DNA): TGTGCCAGCAGCACCGAACCGATGAGCGGGGAGCTGTTTTTT. It translates to CASSTEPMSGELFF.